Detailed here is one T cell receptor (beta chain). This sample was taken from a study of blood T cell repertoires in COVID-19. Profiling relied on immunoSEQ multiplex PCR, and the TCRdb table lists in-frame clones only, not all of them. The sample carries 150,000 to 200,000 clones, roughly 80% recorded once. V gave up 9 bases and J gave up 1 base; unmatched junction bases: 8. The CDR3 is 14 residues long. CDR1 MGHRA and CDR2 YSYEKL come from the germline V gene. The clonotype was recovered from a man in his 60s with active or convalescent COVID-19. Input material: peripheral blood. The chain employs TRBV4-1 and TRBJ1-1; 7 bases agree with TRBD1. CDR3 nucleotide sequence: TGCGCCAGTTATTCGGGACAGACGAACACTGAAGCTTTCTTT. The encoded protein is CASYSGQTNTEAFF.